Listed here are 22 T cell receptor beta chains from one sample, sequenced in a study of CD8+ T cells in alopecia areata. After isolation, RNA underwent reverse transcription to generate cDNA as the sequencing template. Using immunoSEQ multiplex PCR, the repertoire was profiled, and TCRdb retains in-frame clones only, with some absent. Of about 210,000 clones in the sample, approximately 67% were seen once. The treatment here: oral pan-JAK inhibitor, 5-10 mg twice daily. The source material was CD4+ T cells sorted from blood, sampled between weeks 43 and 45, from a patient treated with tofacitinib. These receptor sequences come from a human donor with alopecia areata.

The rearrangement links TRBV4-1 to TRBJ2-5, with D tentatively TRBD1 or TRBD2 (7 bases each). V gave up 5 bases and J gave up 2 bases, with 15 bases separating them. This CDR3 comprises 15 residues. The V gene's germline CDR1 is MGHRA and CDR2 YSYEKL. CDR3 amino acids: CASSSRQGLQETQYF. The CDR3 DNA sequence: TGCGCCAGCAGCTCTCGACAGGGACTACAAGAGACCCAGTACTTC.

V gene TRBV29-1 combines with J gene TRBJ2-7; 8 nucleotides align to TRBD1. The V gene's germline CDR1 is SQVTM and CDR2 ANQGSEA. The CDR3 totals 12 residues. Trimming cost V 4 bases and J 6 bases; bases outside gene matches: 5. The CDR3 sequence: CSVGRGLSEQYF. CDR3 nucleotide sequence: TGCAGCGTTGGCAGGGGGCTTTCCGAGCAGTACTTC.

The rearrangement links TRBV7-2 to TRBJ2-3; 9 bases line up with TRBD1. CDR1 is SGHTA, CDR2 FQGNSA, per germline. CDR3 length equals 13 residues. V shed 4 bases, J shed 4 bases, and the junction held 0 bases outside the gene matches. In DNA, the CDR3 is TGTGCCAGCAGCTGGGACAGGGCAGATACGCAGTATTTT. Its translation: CASSWDRADTQYF.

The chain recombines TRBV2 with TRBJ2-1; D is undetermined. Germline V CDR1 and CDR2: SNHLY, FYNNEI. V was clipped by 7 bases and J by 10 bases, with 17 bases between them. The CDR3 runs to 13 residues. The CDR3 region has the DNA TGTGCCAGCACGAGGCGGTTAGCTCTAGAGCAGTTCTTC. It codes for CASTRRLALEQFF. Full variable domain (rest looked up from reference TRBV2 and TRBJ2-1): EPEVTQTPSHQVTQMGQEVILRCVPISNHLYFYWYRQILGQKVEFLVSFYNNEISEKSEIFDDQFSVERPDGSNFTLKIRSTKLEDSAMYFCASTRRLALEQFFGPGTRLTVL.

A few counts support this clone. The chain employs TRBV14 and TRBJ2-7, with D hard to call. This CDR3 has 14 residues. Germline CDR1 and CDR2: SGHDN and FVKESK. Trimming shortened V by 4 bases and J by 1 base, and 11 bases separated the two germline ends. CDR3 protein: CASSPFDFSYEQYF. The DNA of the CDR3 is TGTGCCAGCAGCCCTTTTGACTTTTCCTACGAGCAGTACTTC.

Only one count was recorded for this clone. The genes are TRBV11-2 and TRBJ1-1; no firm D call. The V and J ends lost 6 bases and 1 base respectively, with 12 bases between them. This CDR3 contains 14 residues. Germline CDR1 is SGHAT and CDR2 is FQNNGV. This chain's CDR3 is CASSPLTSNTEAFF. In nucleotides, the CDR3 is TGTGCCAGCAGTCCCTTAACATCGAACACTGAAGCTTTCTTT.

The J gene is TRBJ2-7, the V gene TRBV29-1; TRBD1 matches at 8 bases. J was trimmed by 2 bases and V by 4 bases; bases with no gene match: 4. Germline-derived CDR1 and CDR2 are SQVTM and ANQGSEA. CDR3 size: 13 residues. DNA for the CDR3: TGCAGCGTTGCCGACAGGGGAGCCTACGAGCAGTACTTC. Encoded protein: CSVADRGAYEQYF.

V is TRBV5-1 and J is TRBJ2-2; D is perhaps TRBD1 (7 bases). Germline CDR1 is SGHRS and CDR2 is YFSETQ. This CDR3 is built from 14 residues. V was cut by 2 bases and J by 6 bases, with 11 bases left in between. The CDR3 reads CASSFGGTAGELFF. DNA of the CDR3: TGCGCCAGCAGCTTTGGGGGGACAGCCGGGGAGCTGTTTTTT.

The chain has TRBV6-5 and TRBJ2-3; TRBD1 aligns across 7 bases. This CDR3 has 14 amino acids. The germline CDR1 and CDR2 sequences are MNHEY and SVGAGI. V shed 6 bases and J 2 bases; nucleotides not matched to a gene: 5. CDR3 region: CASSFGTATDTQYF. The DNA for the CDR3 is TGTGCCAGCAGCTTCGGGACAGCCACAGATACGCAGTATTTT.

V is TRBV14 and J is TRBJ1-2, with D hard to call. There are 13 residues in the CDR3. Germline V gives CDR1 SGHDN, CDR2 FVKESK. V shed 3 bases and J shed 0 bases, with 5 bases lying between them. The CDR3 protein is CASSQVSNYGYTF. As DNA, the CDR3 is TGTGCCAGCAGCCAGGTCTCTAACTATGGCTACACCTTC.

The gene calls are TRBV5-1 and TRBJ2-2, with D possibly matching TRBD1 (6 bases). Trimming removed 0 bases at V and 2 bases at J, with 14 bases between. The germline V gene encodes CDR1 SGHRS and CDR2 YFSETQ. The CDR3 is 17 residues long. Here the CDR3 DNA reads TGCGCCAGCAGCTTGGCGCCGGGACAAACAAACACCGGGGAGCTGTTTTTT. Encoded protein: CASSLAPGQTNTGELFF.

The V gene is TRBV5-1, the J gene TRBJ2-1; TRBD2 matches at 10 bases. Trimming took 4 bases from V and 8 from J; bases not matched to a gene: 9. This CDR3 is 15 amino acids long. Germline values: CDR1 SGHRS, CDR2 YFSETQ. CDR3 in amino acids: CASSPRLAGSDEQFF. The DNA for the CDR3 is TGCGCCAGCAGCCCCCGACTAGCGGGTTCGGATGAGCAGTTCTTC.

J is TRBJ2-1 and V is TRBV7-2; possible D gene TRBD2, 5 bases. Germline V gives CDR1 SGHTA, CDR2 FQGNSA. This CDR3 contains 13 residues. Trimming took 5 bases from V and 3 from J, leaving 8 bases between them. CDR3 region: CASSEGVYNEQFF. For the CDR3, the DNA is TGTGCCAGCAGCGAGGGAGTCTACAATGAGCAGTTCTTC.

The sample holds a few counts of this clone. The CDR3 DNA reads as TGTGCCAGCAGCTTAGGGACCGGGATGACTGAAGCTTTCTTT. The encoded protein is CASSLGTGMTEAFF. This chain joins TRBV7-9 and TRBJ1-1; no reliable D call. V gave up 1 base and J gave up 5 bases, with 11 bases separating them. The CDR3 totals 14 residues. The germline V gene encodes CDR1 SEHNR and CDR2 FQNEAQ (reference sequence).

This chain connects TRBV20-1 to TRBJ2-7; TRBD1 matches 8 bases. The CDR3 totals 11 residues. CDR1 is DFQATT and CDR2 is SNEGSKA in the germline V gene (reference sequence). After removal of 6 bases from V and 11 bases from J, the junction contained 9 bases not matched to a gene. As DNA, the CDR3 is TGCAGTGCCGGGACAGGATCCGATGAGTACTTC. This encodes CSAGTGSDEYF.

The chain links TRBV7-2 to TRBJ2-5, with a possible D match to TRBD2 (5 bases). The CDR3 is made up of 13 amino acids. Germline V CDR1 and CDR2: SGHTA, FQGNSA. Trimming stripped 6 bases from V and 1 base from J, with 9 bases between. CDR3 nucleotide sequence: TGTGCCAGCAGAGGGAGAGTCCAAGAGACCCAGTACTTC. Amino acid sequence: CASRGRVQETQYF.

The rearrangement joins TRBV7-2 to TRBJ1-2; TRBD1 is a possible D gene (6 bases). The CDR3 runs to 15 residues. Between the trimmed V and J ends, which lost 1 base and 4 bases, there was a span of 13 bases. The V gene's germline CDR1 is SGHTA and CDR2 FQGNSA. This chain's CDR3 is CASSLDTGAAYGYTF. CDR3 nucleotide sequence: TGTGCCAGCAGCTTAGATACGGGGGCAGCCTATGGCTACACCTTC. The whole variable domain, filled in from reference TRBV7-2 and TRBJ1-2, reads GAGVSQSPSNKVTEKGKDVELRCDPISGHTALYWYRQSLGQGLEFLIYFQGNSAPDKSGLPSDRFSAERTGGSVSTLTIQRTQQEDSAVYLCASSLDTGAAYGYTFGSGTRLTVV.

The rearrangement joins TRBV11-2 to TRBJ2-5; the D gene is possibly TRBD1 (5 bases). V lost 1 base and J lost 0, with 6 bases in between. From germline, CDR1 is SGHAT and CDR2 FQNNGV. The CDR3 length is 14 residues. The CDR3: CASSLGRDQETQYF. The DNA for the CDR3 is TGTGCCAGCAGCTTAGGCAGGGACCAAGAGACCCAGTACTTC.

The chain joins TRBV2 to TRBJ1-5, with D perhaps TRBD1 (6 bases). Germline values: CDR1 SNHLY, CDR2 FYNNEI. The V and J ends lost 7 bases and 8 bases respectively, with 15 bases between them. The CDR3 is 13 amino acids. The CDR3 protein is CASTQGRAKPQHF. For the CDR3, the DNA is TGTGCCAGCACCCAGGGGCGTGCGAAGCCCCAGCATTTT.

The gene calls are TRBV29-1 and TRBJ2-4; 9 bases align to TRBD1. The CDR3 totals 14 residues. The trim removed 7 bases at V and 1 base at J, leaving 5 bases unmatched. Germline V gene data show CDR1 as SQVTM and CDR2 as ANQGSEA. The CDR3 loop reads CSAADRGAKNIQYF. CDR3 nucleotide sequence: TGCAGCGCCGCGGACAGGGGTGCCAAAAACATTCAGTACTTC.

This clone has only a few counts. The V and J genes are TRBV30 and TRBJ2-4; 10 bases map to TRBD1. The length of the CDR3 is 15 residues. Germline CDR1 reads GTSNPN; CDR2 reads SVGIG (reference sequence). Trimming at V came to 1 base and at J to 4 bases, leaving 4 bases not matched to a gene. In nucleotides, the CDR3 is TGTGCCTGGAGTGGGGACAGGGGATCTAAAAACATTCAGTACTTC. It specifies CAWSGDRGSKNIQYF.

The chain uses TRBV29-1 and TRBJ2-5; unclear D gene. CDR1 SQVTM and CDR2 ANQGSEA come from the germline V gene. The CDR3 length is 12 residues. V was clipped by 6 bases and J by 10 bases, with 18 bases between them. The CDR3 is CSVRHAVIGQYF. CDR3 DNA: TGCAGCGTCCGACACGCGGTAATAGGCCAGTACTTC.